This TCR beta chain was observed in a study of blood T cell repertoires in COVID-19. Turning to the study itself: Samples representing acute and convalescent COVID-19 were sourced from the United States, Italy and Spain. T cells, B-cell-depleted T cells, or PBMCs provided the cDNA or gDNA that served as material.

TCRdb keeps only in-frame clones here, not all; method: immunoSEQ multiplex PCR. The top ten hold under 9.5% of the sample, which has under 150,000 clones, around four fifths seen once. The CDR3 consists of 13 residues. V was clipped by 4 bases and J by 2 bases; unmatched bases: 2. Germline values: CDR1 SGHNT, CDR2 YYREEE (reference sequence). The chain recombines TRBV5-4 with TRBJ2-7, with 8 bases aligning to TRBD2. This clonotype was sampled from a middle-aged woman with acute or convalescent COVID-19. Sequencing was performed on peripheral blood. CDR3 loop: CASSGGLAYEQYF. The CDR3 nucleotides are TGTGCCAGCAGCGGGGGACTAGCCTACGAGCAGTACTTC.